One T cell receptor (beta chain) is described in this entry. The authors distributed each subset's genomic DNA evenly over several immunoSEQ plates. Clones were sequenced by immunoSEQ multiplex PCR, and TCRdb holds only the in-frame ones, with some missing. The sample has hundreds of thousands of clones, roughly four fifths seen once. These data are taken from a study of shared clonotypes between healthy human individuals. V shed 7 bases and J shed 5 bases, with 15 bases lying between them. Per the germline V gene, CDR1 is LNHDA and CDR2 is SQIVND (reference sequence). The CDR3 has 14 residues. This sequence originates from a woman aged 35 to 49 in good health. Some clones in this sample may be carry-over from other donors' samples. The sequenced sample was PBMCs. This rearrangement joins TRBV19 to TRBJ1-5, with unresolved D. The CDR3 DNA follows: TGTGCCAGTACGTCTTTTATTAGGGATCAGCCCCAGCATTTT. Amino acid sequence: CASTSFIRDQPQHF.